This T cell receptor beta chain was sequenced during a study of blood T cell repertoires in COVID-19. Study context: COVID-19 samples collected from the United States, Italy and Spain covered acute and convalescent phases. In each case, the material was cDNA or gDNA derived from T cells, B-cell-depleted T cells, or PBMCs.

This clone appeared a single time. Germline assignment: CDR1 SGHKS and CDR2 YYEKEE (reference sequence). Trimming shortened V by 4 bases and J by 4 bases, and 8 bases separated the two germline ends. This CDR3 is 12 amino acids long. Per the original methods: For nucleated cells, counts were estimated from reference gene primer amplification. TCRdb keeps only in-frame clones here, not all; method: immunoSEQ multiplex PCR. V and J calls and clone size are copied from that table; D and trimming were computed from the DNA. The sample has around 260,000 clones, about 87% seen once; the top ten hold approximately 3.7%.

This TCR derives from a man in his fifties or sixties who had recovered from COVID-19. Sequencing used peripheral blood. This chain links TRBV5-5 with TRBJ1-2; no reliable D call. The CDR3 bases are TGTGCCAGCAGCCGAGGATTCTATGGCTACACCTTC. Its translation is CASSRGFYGYTF.